The subject of this entry is one T cell receptor beta chain. What this receptor recognizes is not known. Base qualities are not provided; no much larger clone lies one nucleotide away. In the germline V gene, CDR1 corresponds to MDHEN and CDR2 to SYDVKM. The CDR3 has 12 amino acids, counting the end cysteine and phenylalanine. Only CDR3 DNA is held: 36 bases, read in frame from base 1. The junction carries 10 bases between V and J, which are trimmed by 7 bases and 4 bases respectively. The donors were healthy, HIV-negative adults with no recently reported acute infections or vaccinations. Every donor was a Caucasian adult living in Nashville, Tennessee, USA. Magnetic negative selection was used to enrich CD4+ T cells, after which naive cells were positively selected on CD45RA and the negative fraction became the memory subset. Blood was obtained by leukapheresis, after which PBMCs were separated by Ficoll-Histopaque density gradient centrifugation and cryopreserved in liquid nitrogen vapor phase. Purity and quantity of every magnetically sorted T cell population were checked by analytical flow cytometry. Genomic DNA was isolated from every sorted fraction and measured by UV absorbance on a Nanodrop 2000c.

Using the deep immunoSEQ assay, multiplex PCR amplified TCR CDR3 regions from genomic DNA. For each cell subset, the extracted genomic DNA was distributed evenly across all wells of several immunoSEQ 96-well plates, and each plate served as one replicate. For sorted subsets, around 0.2 ug of genomic DNA, equivalent to some 30,000 T cell genomes, went into each replicate PCR. Purified libraries were measured with a Qubit 3.0 fluorometer, size-checked on a Bioanalyzer 2100, and measured again with the KAPA Library Quantification kit. Each immunoSEQ 96-well plate was sequenced on its own single-read 150-cycle Illumina NextSeq 550 flow cell. Per the authors' processing: The immunoSEQ output contained only junctional sequences without quality scores, so filtering could not match that applied to full-length reads. Sequences were annotated with PyIR, a Python wrapper for IgBLAST v1.9, using IMGT germline references to assign V/J genes and CDR3. Reads were filtered out if the reads had weak V/J assignments (E-value above 1e-6), no CDR3, stop codons, out-of-frame junctions, or ambiguous translated residues. V3J clonotypes were defined as sequences sharing the same inferred V gene, J gene, and CDR3 amino acid sequence. To compute the percentage overlap between repertoires, the number of shared unique clonotypes was divided by the size of the smaller repertoire. Repertoire richness was assessed with RTK rarefaction, the Chao1 estimator, and Recon v2.1 estimates of unobserved clonotypes. OLGA was used to compute generation probabilities for all TCRbeta clonotypes that the gDNA method yielded from a handful of donors. What TCRdb holds here is the immuneACCESS table cut down to in-frame rearrangements. Part of the clones is not present; checked against another copy, under half of the missing clones reflect an unresolved V gene, and the others are unexplained. That table supplies the V and J calls and clone size; D and trimming were determined from the DNA. The sample profile shows 300,000 to 400,000 clones; around 74% of them were found once. About 9.4% of the sample is held by the ten biggest clonotypes.

The data stem from a study of shared clonotypes between healthy human individuals (dated by TCRdb to 2018 to 2020). About the investigation overall: A couple of women and a few men aged 18 to 49 years were included in the cohort. For each donor, three plates each were used for CD4 naive and CD4 memory, two plates were used for CD8 naive, and one plate was used for CD8 memory. Libraries were prepared and TCR repertoires were sequenced by different laboratories using diverse techniques, in order to increase sequencing depth and limit assay-specific biases. To estimate repertoire size and how much clonotype sharing occurs between individuals, the study deeply sequenced the blood TCR repertoires of 4 to 6 healthy adults. Between about 0.8 and 9 billion PBMCs per donor were obtained by leukapheresis. What the work shows at the level of the full study, not this receptor alone: Naive subsets generally had larger estimated clonotype richness than memory subsets did. Rarefaction of sorted-subset datasets indicated incomplete sequencing despite the large sequencing depth. Pairwise subsampling indicated that sequencing depth was expected to affect the degree of clonotype sharing among donors. Sampling was restricted to blood, and TCR repertoires in tissues likely differ from the TCR repertoires found in blood. Compared with non-shared clonotypes, the clonotypes found in all four sorted-subset donors had higher generation probabilities. When a few donors were compared, the shared fraction of clonotypes was about 5.2% for naive CD4, approximately 3.3% for naive CD8, about 2.5% for memory CD4, and 0.4% for memory CD8. Because the study included a small number of donors, the genetic and exposure-history diversity represented was limited.

The sequence was collected from a man aged 30 to 45 in good health. Sequenced material: memory CD4+ T cells sorted from blood. The sample's cell subset or site, from its label and the paper: CD45RA-negative fraction. The rearranged segments are TRBV28 and TRBJ1-1; the D gene identity is not certain. The CDR3 protein sequence reads: CASNSRRTEAFF. The DNA sequence reads TGTGCCAGCAATTCCAGACGCACTGAAGCTTTCTTT.